Below are 13 T cell receptor beta chains sequenced from a single sample in a study of shared clonotypes between healthy human individuals. Profiled with immunoSEQ multiplex PCR; TCRdb holds only in-frame clones, not every one. The sample holds 1.5 million to 1.9 million clones, about 98% seen once. Input material: naive CD4+ T cells sorted from blood. Subset indicated: CD45RA+ positively selected. These receptor sequences come from a young man in good health.

This clone showed up just a few times. This rearrangement joins TRBV5-1 to TRBJ1-1; D uncertain. CDR3 length: 14 amino acids. V was pared by 1 base and J by 0 bases, with 7 bases between. Germline CDR1 reads SGHRS; CDR2 reads YFSETQ. CDR3 in DNA: TGCGCCAGCAGCTTGAGTCCTTTGAACACTGAAGCTTTCTTT. Translating gives CASSLSPLNTEAFF.

V usage is TRBV11-2 and J usage is TRBJ2-4, with D unclear. Germline CDR1 reads SGHAT; CDR2 reads FQNNGV. The CDR3 covers 13 residues. Trimming cost V 1 base and J 7 bases, with 8 bases left between them. CDR3 nucleotides: TGTGCCAGCAGCTTAGGTAGGACCAACATTCAGTACTTC. Translating gives CASSLGRTNIQYF.

The CDR3 region is CASSLPSLGYGYTF. The CDR3 DNA reads TGTGCCAGCAGTTTACCAAGTCTGGGCTATGGCTACACCTTC. The V and J genes are TRBV28 and TRBJ1-2; no clear D gene. Trimming removed 2 bases at V and 4 bases at J, with 11 bases between. Germline-derived CDR1 and CDR2 are MDHEN and SYDVKM. This CDR3 is 14 amino acids long.

The CDR3 bases are TGTGCCACCAGCGGCCGATCGGGTGCAACTAATGAAAAACTGTTTTTT. Amino acid sequence: CATSGRSGATNEKLFF. The rearrangement joins TRBV15 to TRBJ1-4; D uncertain. Germline V CDR1 and CDR2: LNHNV, YYDKDF (reference sequence). Between the trimmed V and J ends, which lost 5 bases and 0 bases, there was a span of 13 bases. The CDR3 consists of 16 residues. The complete variable domain, with remaining parts taken from reference TRBV15 and TRBJ1-4, reads DAMVIQNPRYQVTQFGKPVTLSCSQTLNHNVMYWYQQKSSQAPKLLFHYYDKDFNNEADTPDNFQSRRPNTSFCFLDIRSPGLGDTAMYLCATSGRSGATNEKLFFGSGTQLSVL.

As concerns this clone: In the same sample, other DNA sequences code for this CDR3. The chain recombines TRBV28 with TRBJ2-2; D remains unclear. Germline V gene data show CDR1 as MDHEN and CDR2 as SYDVKM. The CDR3 is 14 residues long. The V end lost 2 bases, the J end lost 2 bases, and 6 bases lay between the germline ends. The CDR3 loop is CASSLVRNTGELFF. The CDR3, as DNA: TGTGCCAGCAGTTTAGTCAGAAACACCGGGGAGCTGTTTTTT. Variable domain in full (rest from reference TRBV28 and TRBJ2-2): DVKVTQSSRYLVKRTGEKVFLECVQDMDHENMFWYRQDPGLGLRLIYFSYDVKMKEKGDIPEGYSVSREKKERFSLILESASTNQTSMYLCASSLVRNTGELFFGEGSRLTVL.

This sequence joins TRBV5-1 and TRBJ2-7; TRBD2 matches 10 bases. Losses at the gene ends were 4 bases for V and 3 bases for J; bases not matched to a gene: 7. Germline CDR1 SGHRS, CDR2 YFSETQ. This CDR3 contains 15 residues. The CDR3 region is CASSHGLAVIYEQYF. The CDR3 nucleotides are TGCGCCAGCAGCCACGGACTAGCGGTGATCTACGAGCAGTACTTC.

V and J are TRBV4-2 and TRBJ2-1; 10 nucleotides align to TRBD2. CDR1 and CDR2 (germline): LGHNA, YNFKEQ. Trimming at V came to 2 bases and at J to 7 bases, leaving 8 bases not matched to a gene. The length of the CDR3 is 16 residues. The CDR3 spells CASSQPAGGPRNEQFF. The CDR3 DNA follows: TGTGCCAGCAGCCAACCAGCGGGAGGGCCACGGAATGAGCAGTTCTTC.

J is TRBJ1-1 and V is TRBV6-5, with 7 nucleotides matching TRBD1. Trimming removed 5 bases from V and 0 bases from J; junction bases left unmatched: 6. The CDR3 totals 15 residues. CDR1 is MNHEY and CDR2 is SVGAGI in the germline V gene. The chain's CDR3 is CASSQWDRLNTEAFF. The CDR3 DNA reads TGTGCCAGCAGTCAATGGGACAGATTGAACACTGAAGCTTTCTTT.

This clone was counted a single time. The CDR3 sequence: CASSKFGLNTGELFF. CDR3 coding DNA: TGTGCCAGCAGCAAATTCGGTCTAAACACCGGGGAGCTGTTTTTT. V and J are TRBV21-1 and TRBJ2-2; the DNA was not used to check the table's D call, TRBD2. TRBV21-1 is listed as a pseudogene. CDR3 length equals 15 residues.

J is TRBJ2-7 and V is TRBV5-4; 11 bases fit TRBD2. Trimming cost V 4 bases and J 3 bases; bases outside gene matches: 6. Germline CDR1 and CDR2: SGHNT and YYREEE (reference sequence). The CDR3 runs 15 residues. The CDR3 region has the DNA TGTGCCAGCAGCATCCCCGGGACTAGCGGCTACGAGCAGTACTTC. As protein: CASSIPGTSGYEQYF.

V gene TRBV15 combines with J gene TRBJ1-4; TRBD1 is a possible D gene (5 bases). In germline, CDR1 is LNHNV, CDR2 YYDKDF (reference sequence). The ends were cut back, 1 base at V and 6 bases at J, with 15 bases in the middle. This CDR3 has 16 residues. This CDR3 reads CATSRVAGSGDEKLFF. DNA of the CDR3: TGTGCCACCAGCAGAGTAGCAGGGAGTGGTGATGAAAAACTGTTTTTT.

A word on this clone: Its ends do not fully match the called genes, so a read error is possible. J is TRBJ1-3 and V is TRBV12-5; the D gene is possibly TRBD1 (6 bases). The CDR3 is 14 amino acids. CDR1 LGHNT and CDR2 FRNRAP come from the germline V gene. CDR3 loop: CASVLGTTGNTIYF. The CDR3 nucleotides read TGTGCTAGTGTTTTGGGGACAACCGGAAACACCATATATTTT.

This clone has just one count. This chain links TRBV14 with TRBJ2-5; D ambiguous. V was trimmed by 4 bases and J by 5 bases, leaving 14 bases between them. Germline V CDR1 and CDR2: SGHDN, FVKESK. The CDR3 contains 14 residues. CDR3 in amino acids: CASSPTYIRETQYF. The DNA of the CDR3 is TGTGCCAGCAGCCCAACATACATCAGGGAGACCCAGTACTTC.